This T cell receptor beta chain was captured by sequencing in a study of T cell clonotyping in hematopoietic cell transplantation. Notes on the study in general: Recipient TCR diversity dropped after transplant; expanded clonotypes rose from day 30 to 180. Higher Inverse Simpson Index values in graft donor and pretransplant recipient predicted broader posttransplant TCR diversity. Few recipient clonotypes overlapped donors; over 95% were de novo at given depth.

CDR3 length equals 13 residues. CDR1 SGHDT and CDR2 YYEEEE come from the germline V gene. J gave up 3 bases and V 5 bases, and 1 base lay outside the gene matches. This clone was observed once. What it recognizes is unknown. TCRdb's table, derived via immunoSEQ multiplex PCR, lists solely in-frame clones and lacks some. The sample includes several thousand clones, under 90% of them seen just once. Recipients were bled about 28 days pretransplant and at posttransplant days 30, 100, 180. J is TRBJ2-7 and V is TRBV5-6; 11 nucleotides agree with TRBD1. The sequence came from a male patient aged 70 to 80 who had an allogeneic stem cell transplant from an unrelated donor, so T cells may come from the graft donor. Some clones in this sample may be carry-over from other donors' samples. Sample: peripheral blood mononuclear cells, taken 100 days after allogeneic stem cell transplant. CDR3 sequence (DNA): TGTGCCAGCAGGGGGACAGGGGGCTACGAGCAGTACTTC. Its translation is CASRGTGGYEQYF.